This record covers a single T cell receptor beta chain. No antigen is known for it. Patients who had autoimmune disease history or got systemic immunosuppression were left out. This sample is drawn from a study of OX40 agonist ivuxolimab in advanced cancers. Whole-study findings and limits: CD8+ T cells averaged more expanded clones than CD4+.

V lost 4 bases and J lost 2, with 2 bases in between. Germline V gives CDR1 MNHEY, CDR2 SMNVEV (reference sequence). This CDR3 is 11 amino acids long. Produced via immunoSEQ multiplex PCR; TCRdb's table is partial and in-frame only. This table has about 66,000 clones, roughly nine tenths appearing once. The clonotype comes from an adult with an advanced solid tumor such as melanoma, head and neck, liver or kidney cancer. V and J are TRBV27 and TRBJ1-2; D unresolved. The sample here was CD4+ or CD8+ T cells sorted from blood, taken in a trial of the OX40 agonist ivuxolimab. This CDR3 reads CASSWNYGYTF. The CDR3 DNA reads as TGTGCCAGCAGTTGGAACTATGGCTACACCTTC.